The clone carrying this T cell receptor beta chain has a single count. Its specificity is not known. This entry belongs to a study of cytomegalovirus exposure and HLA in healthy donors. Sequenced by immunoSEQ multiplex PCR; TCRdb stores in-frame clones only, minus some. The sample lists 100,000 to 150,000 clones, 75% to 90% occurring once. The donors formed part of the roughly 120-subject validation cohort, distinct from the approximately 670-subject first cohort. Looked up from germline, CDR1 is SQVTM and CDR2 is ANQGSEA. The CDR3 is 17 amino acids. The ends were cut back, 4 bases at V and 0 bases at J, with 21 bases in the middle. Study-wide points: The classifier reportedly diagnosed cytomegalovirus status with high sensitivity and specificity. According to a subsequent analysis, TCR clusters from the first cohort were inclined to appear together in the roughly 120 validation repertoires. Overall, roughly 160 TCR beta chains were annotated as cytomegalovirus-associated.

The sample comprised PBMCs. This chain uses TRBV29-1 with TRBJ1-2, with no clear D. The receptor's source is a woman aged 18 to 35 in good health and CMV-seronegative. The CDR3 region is CSVGSLGTGRSNYGYTF. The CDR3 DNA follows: TGCAGCGTTGGTTCGTTGGGCACCGGGAGGTCTAACTATGGCTACACCTTC. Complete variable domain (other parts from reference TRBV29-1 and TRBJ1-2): SAVISQKPSRDICQRGTSLTIQCQVDSQVTMMFWYRQQPGQSLTLIATANQGSEATYESGFVIDKFPISRPNLTFSTLTVSNMSPEDSSIYLCSVGSLGTGRSNYGYTFGSGTRLTVV.